The 27 T cell receptor beta chains reported below all come from one sample, sequenced in a study of graft-versus-host responses after intestinal transplantation. Profiled with immunoSEQ multiplex PCR; TCRdb holds only in-frame clones, not every one. The sample carries some 40,000 clones, about 85% recorded once. From the graft tissue, intraepithelial and lamina propria lymphocytes were released through processing. The source was ileum tissue, collected approximately 210 days after intestinal transplant. Every receptor here comes from a human patient who received an intestinal transplant, so some T cells may come from the graft donor.

A single count supports this clone. The chain carries TRBV9 and TRBJ2-5; 11 bases are a match to TRBD1. The J call may be in error: the DNA end matches TRBJ2-7 better. The germline gives CDR1 SGDLS, CDR2 YYNGEE. The CDR3 runs 15 residues. CDR3 DNA: TGTGCCAGCAGCGTCGGACAGGGGGCAGCCTACGAGCAGTACTTC. Its translation: CASSVGQGAAYEQYF.

This clone came up once. The chain combines TRBV4-1 with TRBJ2-7; no clear D gene. The CDR3 runs to 17 residues. Trimming removed 1 base from V and 0 bases from J, with 16 bases in between. In germline, CDR1 is MGHRA, CDR2 YSYEKL. The CDR3 loop reads CASSQATAGRSSYEQYF. CDR3 nucleotide sequence: TGCGCCAGCAGCCAAGCGACGGCAGGAAGGAGCTCCTACGAGCAGTACTTC.

CDR3 bases: TGTGCCAGCAGCCCTTCAGAGACCCAGTACTTC. Its protein is CASSPSETQYF. The rearrangement links TRBV28 to TRBJ2-5; the D is unclear. Looked up from germline, CDR1 is MDHEN and CDR2 is SYDVKM. The ends were cut back, 6 bases at V and 4 bases at J, with 6 bases in the middle. The CDR3 is made up of 11 amino acids.

The chain employs TRBV5-6 and TRBJ1-2; D is perhaps TRBD1 (6 bases). Deletions cut 9 bases from V and 0 bases from J, with 15 bases between. CDR3 length: 14 residues. The germline V gene has CDR1 SGHDT and CDR2 YYEEEE. The CDR3: CATWGAGPNYGYTF. CDR3 coding DNA: TGTGCCACCTGGGGGGCAGGGCCTAACTATGGCTACACCTTC. The full variable domain, completed using reference TRBV5-6 and TRBJ1-2, is DAGVTQSPTHLIKTRGQQVTLRCSPKSGHDTVSWYQQALGQGPQFIFQYYEEEERQRGNFPDRFSGHQFPNYSSELNVNALLLGDSALYLCATWGAGPNYGYTFGSGTRLTVV.

The DNA of the CDR3 is TGTGCCAGCAGTTTATCGGGCAGGAATGAAGCTTTCTTT. Its translation is CASSLSGRNEAFF. The chain has TRBV27 and TRBJ1-1; D unresolved. Germline CDR1 MNHEY, CDR2 SMNVEV (reference sequence). V was pared by 0 bases and J by 7 bases, with 9 bases between. This CDR3 is 13 amino acids long.

The chain recombines TRBV6-6 with TRBJ1-4; tentatively, D is TRBD1 (6 bases). The CDR3 has 13 residues. Trimming left V 5 bases short and J 7 bases short, with 11 bases between. CDR1 is MNHNY and CDR2 is SVGAGI in the germline V gene (reference sequence). In DNA, the CDR3 is TGTGCCAGCAGTGACAGGCATCTTGAAAAACTGTTTTTT. Residues: CASSDRHLEKLFF.

This chain links TRBV30 with TRBJ2-3; 9 nucleotides align to TRBD2. With V trimmed by 0 bases and J by 5 bases, 18 bases remained unmatched. The germline CDR1 and CDR2 sequences are GTSNPN and SVGIG (reference sequence). The CDR3 spans 19 residues. DNA for the CDR3: TGTGCCTGGAGTGTACCCTATCCCTTGGCGGGGGGGCCTGGAGATACGCAGTATTTT. Its translation is CAWSVPYPLAGGPGDTQYF.

The chain recombines TRBV9 with TRBJ2-5, with D perhaps being TRBD1 or TRBD2 (7 bases each). The CDR3 length is 16 residues. V dropped 2 bases and J dropped 5 bases, with 19 bases sitting between them. Germline CDR1 SGDLS, CDR2 YYNGEE. The CDR3 DNA reads as TGTGCCAGCAGCGTGGGACCAGGGGGGGGAGGGGAGACCCAGTACTTC. This codes for CASSVGPGGGGETQYF.

The CDR3 reads CASSFTGSYEQYF. The CDR3 bases are TGCGCCAGCAGCTTCACGGGGTCCTACGAGCAGTACTTC. The chain recombines TRBV5-1 with TRBJ2-7, with D perhaps matching TRBD2 (5 bases). The CDR3 extends over 13 amino acids. Germline CDR1 SGHRS, CDR2 YFSETQ. Deletions cut 2 bases from V and 1 base from J, with 7 bases between.

The chain joins TRBV7-8 to TRBJ2-5; TRBD1 is a possible D gene (6 bases). With the DNA end fitting TRBJ2-7 better, the J assignment may be wrong. The CDR3 consists of 16 residues. Germline V CDR1 and CDR2: SGHVS, FQNEAQ. DNA for the CDR3: TGTGCCAGCAGCGATTACGGGCCCGGGACAACCTACGAGCAGTACTTC. This gives the protein CASSDYGPGTTYEQYF.

The genes are TRBV27 and TRBJ1-6; weak D call: TRBD1 (5 bases). Trimming left V 0 bases short and J 2 bases short, with 14 bases between. Germline V gives CDR1 MNHEY, CDR2 SMNVEV (reference sequence). The CDR3 is 18 amino acids. The chain's CDR3 is CASSLSIPGETYNSPLHF. DNA of the CDR3: TGTGCCAGCAGTTTATCGATACCGGGGGAAACCTATAATTCACCCCTCCACTTT.

The gene calls are TRBV10-1 and TRBJ2-1; 13 bases align to TRBD2. The V gene's germline CDR1 is WNHNN and CDR2 SYGVQD (reference sequence). The V gene end was trimmed by 6 bases and the J gene end by 9 bases; junction bases not matched to a gene: 5. The CDR3 extends over 14 amino acids. As DNA, the CDR3 is TGCGCCAGCAGCCGGACTAGCGGGAGTAGTGAGCAGTTCTTC. Translated, it gives CASSRTSGSSEQFF.

This rearrangement joins TRBV4-2 to TRBJ2-7, with a weak D call TRBD1 (5 bases). Trimming removed 3 bases at V and 2 bases at J, with 17 bases between. The CDR3 covers 16 residues. The germline V gene encodes CDR1 LGHNA and CDR2 YNFKEQ. CDR3 in DNA: TGTGCCAGCAGCCAGACGACCCAGGGAACAACCTACGAGCAGTACTTC. Protein: CASSQTTQGTTYEQYF.

The rearrangement joins TRBV19 to TRBJ1-5; D gene uncertain. Germline V gives CDR1 LNHDA, CDR2 SQIVND (reference sequence). The germline V and J ends were trimmed by 6 bases and 7 bases, with 22 bases remaining between them. The CDR3 has 16 residues. The CDR3 reads CASSPPLRGFSQPQHF. The CDR3 DNA reads as TGTGCCAGTAGCCCACCATTGCGGGGTTTTAGCCAGCCCCAGCATTTT.

The genes are TRBV19 and TRBJ2-7; no reliable D call. Trimming left V 1 base short and J 3 bases short, with 4 bases between. There are 12 residues in the CDR3. CDR1 LNHDA and CDR2 SQIVND come from the germline V gene (reference sequence). CDR3 bases: TGTGCCAGTAGTATAGTGGGCTACGAGCAGTACTTC. Protein: CASSIVGYEQYF.

This clone was recorded once. The chain has TRBV6-1 and TRBJ2-5, with D perhaps matching TRBD2 (6 bases). Gene TRBJ2-7 matches the end of the DNA better, so the J call may be wrong. CDR3 length: 12 residues. In germline, CDR1 is MNHNS, CDR2 SASEGT. Here the CDR3 DNA reads TGTGCCAGCACCCCGGGAGCCCTCGAGCAGTACTTC. Translation: CASTPGALEQYF.

This clone was seen only once. The chain recombines TRBV11-2 with TRBJ2-3; 9 bases are a match to TRBD2. Trimming cost V 1 base and J 2 bases; bases outside gene matches: 1. Germline CDR1 reads SGHAT; CDR2 reads FQNNGV. The CDR3 totals 15 residues. CDR3 in DNA: TGTGCCAGCAGCTTAGGGACTAGCGACACAGATACGCAGTATTTT. This sequence encodes CASSLGTSDTDTQYF.

V usage is TRBV2 and J usage is TRBJ2-7, with 10 nucleotides matching TRBD2. Germline V gives CDR1 SNHLY, CDR2 FYNNEI. V lost 6 bases to trimming and J lost 5 bases; unmatched junction nucleotides: 10. The CDR3 covers 15 residues. CDR3 coding DNA: TGTGCCAGCAGGGCAGGACTAGCGGAGGGCCACGAGCAGTACTTC. This sequence encodes CASRAGLAEGHEQYF.

The chain employs TRBV30 and TRBJ1-2, with 8 bases that match TRBD1. J gave up 8 bases and V 1 base, and 9 bases lay outside the gene matches. Germline CDR1 and CDR2: GTSNPN and SVGIG (reference sequence). The CDR3 runs 14 residues. The CDR3 sequence is CAWSAFGTGWGYTF. For the CDR3, the DNA is TGTGCCTGGAGTGCCTTCGGGACAGGTTGGGGCTACACCTTC.

This clone ranks as medium-sized (0.01 to 0.1%). The chain links TRBV19 to TRBJ1-5; no firm D call. The length of the CDR3 is 15 residues. With 3 bases removed from V and 2 bases from J, the gap between germline ends came to 11 bases. Germline V CDR1 and CDR2: LNHDA, SQIVND (reference sequence). The CDR3 sequence is CASSMTTNRNQPQHF. The CDR3 DNA sequence: TGTGCCAGTAGTATGACAACTAATCGCAATCAGCCCCAGCATTTT.

The chain carries TRBV6-1 and TRBJ2-1; D is unclear. Germline-derived CDR1 and CDR2 are MNHNS and SASEGT. CDR3 length: 13 residues. Trimming took off 1 base at V and 7 bases at J, with 8 bases between the two ends. CDR3 coding DNA: TGTGCCAGCAGTGAAGGGTGGGGTAATGAGCAGTTCTTC. It specifies CASSEGWGNEQFF.

This chain joins TRBV2 and TRBJ1-1; TRBD1 is a possible D gene (6 bases). V lost 8 bases and J lost 1, with 11 bases in between. Germline lookup yields CDR1 SNHLY and CDR2 FYNNEI. The CDR3 length is 13 residues. CDR3: CASGGQKNTEAFF. In DNA, the CDR3 is TGTGCCAGCGGAGGACAGAAGAACACTGAAGCTTTCTTT. Supplemented by reference TRBV2 and TRBJ1-1, the full variable domain reads EPEVTQTPSHQVTQMGQEVILRCVPISNHLYFYWYRQILGQKVEFLVSFYNNEISEKSEIFDDQFSVERPDGSNFTLKIRSTKLEDSAMYFCASGGQKNTEAFFGQGTRLTVV.

V gene TRBV9 combines with J gene TRBJ2-3, with D perhaps assigned TRBD1 or TRBD2 (5 bases each). V lost 0 bases and J 1 base, leaving 9 bases between the germline ends. From germline, CDR1 is SGDLS and CDR2 YYNGEE. CDR3 size: 15 residues. The CDR3 DNA reads TGTGCCAGCAGCGTAGGAGGGGCGGGCACAGATACGCAGTATTTT. Translation gives CASSVGGAGTDTQYF.

The chain uses TRBV5-1 and TRBJ2-7; D tentatively fits TRBD1 or TRBD2 (6 bases each). Germline CDR1 and CDR2: SGHRS and YFSETQ. V lost 0 bases and J lost 3, with 13 bases in between. The CDR3 is 15 residues long. The CDR3: CASSLAGGQGYEQYF. In nucleotides, the CDR3 is TGCGCCAGCAGCTTGGCCGGGGGACAAGGCTACGAGCAGTACTTC. Complete variable domain (other parts from reference TRBV5-1 and TRBJ2-7): KAGVTQTPRYLIKTRGQQVTLSCSPISGHRSVSWYQQTPGQGLQFLFEYFSETQRNKGNFPGRFSGRQFSNSRSEMNVSTLELGDSALYLCASSLAGGQGYEQYFGPGTRLTVT.

This sequence joins TRBV4-1 and TRBJ2-2; the match to TRBD2 covers 12 bases. V gave up 1 base and J gave up 6 bases; unmatched junction bases: 3. CDR1 and CDR2 from the germline V gene are MGHRA and YSYEKL. The CDR3 contains 16 residues. The CDR3 loop is CASSQVSSGGAGELFF. CDR3 DNA: TGCGCCAGCAGCCAAGTCTCTAGCGGGGGGGCCGGGGAGCTGTTTTTT.

The chain is built from TRBV19 and TRBJ1-1; 9 bases match TRBD1. Germline values: CDR1 LNHDA, CDR2 SQIVND (reference sequence). This CDR3 region has 16 residues. With 3 bases clipped from V and 0 bases from J, the junction kept 5 bases outside the gene matches. CDR3 protein: CASSIGTGFMNTEAFF. The DNA of the CDR3 is TGTGCCAGTAGTATTGGGACAGGGTTTATGAACACTGAAGCTTTCTTT.

The J gene is TRBJ2-1, the V gene TRBV5-1, with TRBD2 matching over 7 bases. Germline trimming cut 0 bases from V and 5 bases from J; bases unmatched to any gene: 17. The CDR3 is 19 amino acids. Germline CDR1 SGHRS, CDR2 YFSETQ. CDR3 loop: CASSLEASGSTFSHNEQFF. CDR3 in DNA: TGCGCCAGCAGCTTGGAGGCTAGCGGCTCCACTTTTAGCCACAATGAGCAGTTCTTC.